What follows are 28 T cell receptor beta chains derived from one specimen sequenced in a study of blood T cells in healthy people across ages. For the second PCR, which ran for roughly 7 to 11 cycles, a sample-barcoded 5' primer and a J-beta primer mix were used. TCRdb recomputed calls from the 5' RACE reads with MiXCR, one row per CDR3 protein. The data show hundreds of thousands of distinct CDR3 sequences, with 40% to 45% seen just once and about 30% held by the top ten. Input material: blood. The receptors were sampled from an elderly man in good health.

V usage is TRBV10-3 and J usage is TRBJ2-1, with TRBD2 matching 9 bases. J was trimmed by 8 bases and V by 6 bases; bases with no gene match: 14. Germline-derived CDR1 and CDR2 are ENHRY and SYGVKD. CDR3 length equals 16 residues. CDR3: CAISLGAGGPMDEQFF. Here the CDR3 DNA reads TGTGCCATCAGCTTGGGGGCGGGAGGGCCGATGGATGAGCAGTTCTTC.

The V gene is TRBV12-3 or TRBV12-4, the J gene TRBJ2-1; no clear D gene. The J call may be faulty, since TRBJ2-7 better matches the DNA end. The CDR3 runs 17 residues. The CDR3 reads CASSPLRGGPAYNEQYF. Written as DNA, the CDR3 is TGTGCCAGCAGTCCCCTCCGCGGCGGTCCGGCCTACAATGAGCAGTACTTC.

As to this clonotype: A much more abundant neighbour one base away suggests this may be a read error. A read error is likely, as this CDR3 ends without the conserved phenylalanine or tryptophan. J is TRBJ2-4 and V is TRBV4-3; no firm D call. V was pared by 0 bases and J by 0 bases, with 6 bases between. Germline V gene data show CDR1 as LGHNA and CDR2 as YSLEER. CDR3 length equals 15 residues. The CDR3 sequence is CASSQDRLAKNIQYV. The CDR3 coding sequence is TGCGCCAGCAGCCAAGACAGGCTAGCCAAAAACATTCAGTACGTC.

This clonotype showed up just a few times. CDR3 sequence reads: CAISESRQGPNEQFF. CDR3 nucleotides: TGTGCCATCAGTGAGTCACGGCAGGGGCCAAATGAGCAGTTCTTC. The V call is TRBV10-3, the J call TRBJ2-1, with D maybe TRBD1 (6 bases). Between the trimmed V and J ends, which lost 0 bases and 7 bases, there was a span of 13 bases. There are 15 residues in the CDR3. Germline V gene sequence: CDR1 ENHRY, CDR2 SYGVKD.

This clonotype was picked up a small number of times. This chain connects TRBV20-1 to TRBJ1-3, with TRBD1 matching over 9 bases. Germline CDR1 DFQATT, CDR2 SNEGSKA (reference sequence). V lost 3 bases to trimming and J lost 3 bases; unmatched junction nucleotides: 15. The CDR3 is 18 amino acids. The CDR3 DNA follows: TGCAGTGCTAGTCCGACCTGGGACAGGGAGTCGGTTGGAAACACCATATATTTT. It translates to CSASPTWDRESVGNTIYF.

The sample holds many counts of this clonotype. The rearrangement links TRBV6-2 or TRBV6-3 to TRBJ2-3; D uncertain. V was trimmed by 4 bases and J by 4 bases, leaving 6 bases between them. This CDR3 region has 12 residues. Germline-derived CDR1 and CDR2 are MNHEY and SVGEGT. CDR3 residues: CASSLFADTQYF. CDR3 bases: TGTGCCAGCAGTTTGTTTGCAGATACGCAGTATTTT.

This clonotype was observed a few times. The gene calls are TRBV29-1 and TRBJ1-1; D might be TRBD1 (6 bases). The CDR3 covers 13 residues. Trimming pared 2 bases from V and 1 base from J, leaving 8 bases between. The germline CDR1 and CDR2 sequences are SQVTM and ANQGSEA. CDR3 sequence reads: CSVEFRGNTEAFF. As DNA, the CDR3 is TGCAGCGTTGAATTCAGGGGGAACACTGAAGCTTTCTTT.

Many counts were recorded for this clonotype. The chain has TRBV27 and TRBJ2-7, with D possibly matching TRBD2 (6 bases). The V gene's germline CDR1 is MNHEY and CDR2 SMNVEV (reference sequence). The V end lost 2 bases, the J end lost 0 bases, and 14 bases lay between the germline ends. There are 16 residues in the CDR3. As DNA, the CDR3 is TGTGCCAGCAGTTTACTAGGGACTTCTTACTCCTACGAGCAGTACTTC. Its translation is CASSLLGTSYSYEQYF.

This clonotype came up a few times. The rearrangement uses TRBV27 and TRBJ1-4, with 9 positions matching TRBD1. CDR1 MNHEY and CDR2 SMNVEV come from the germline V gene (reference sequence). The CDR3 length is 17 residues. The trim removed 4 bases at V and 0 bases at J, leaving 6 bases unmatched. The CDR3 DNA is TGTGCCAGCAGTTCCGGGACAGGGAGGCCAACTAATGAAAAACTGTTTTTT. This codes for CASSSGTGRPTNEKLFF. Using reference TRBV27 and TRBJ1-4 for the parts outside the CDR3, the full variable domain is EAQVTQNPRYLITVTGKKLTVTCSQNMNHEYMSWYRQDPGLGLRQIYYSMNVEVTDKGDVPEGYKVSRKEKRNFPLILESPSPNQTSLYFCASSSGTGRPTNEKLFFGSGTQLSVL.

This clonotype showed up just a few times. The chain joins TRBV7-2 to TRBJ2-5; D may match TRBD1 or TRBD2 (5 bases each). This CDR3 region has 14 residues. The V end was cut by 5 bases, the J end by 0 bases, with 10 bases between. Germline loops: CDR1 SGHTA, CDR2 FQGNSA. In nucleotides, the CDR3 is TGTGCCAGCAGCACGGGACGGTACCAAGAGACCCAGTACTTC. Protein: CASSTGRYQETQYF.

The chain carries TRBV20-1 and TRBJ2-1, with 12 bases fitting TRBD2. The V segment lost 5 bases and the J segment 3 bases; nucleotides outside the gene matches: 5. Germline V lookup: CDR1 DFQATT, CDR2 SNEGSKA (reference sequence). The CDR3 is made up of 15 amino acids. The DNA for the CDR3 is TGCAGTGCTCTAGGACTAGCGGGACACTACAATGAGCAGTTCTTC. Protein: CSALGLAGHYNEQFF.

This clonotype was recorded at least ten times. The chain is built from TRBV10-2 and TRBJ2-1; TRBD2 matches 12 bases. The CDR3 is made up of 15 amino acids. V lost 5 bases to trimming and J lost 5 bases; unmatched junction nucleotides: 4. Germline V gene sequence: CDR1 WSHSY, CDR2 SAAADI. The CDR3 sequence: CASSSTSGGHNEQFF. Written as DNA, the CDR3 is TGCGCCAGCAGTTCGACTAGCGGGGGCCACAATGAGCAGTTCTTC.

The V gene is TRBV12-3 or TRBV12-4, the J gene TRBJ2-7, with TRBD2 matching 11 bases. The J call is doubtful: the DNA matches TRBJ2-5 better. The CDR3 is made up of 15 amino acids. The CDR3 reads CASSLRSSGRETQYF. The DNA for the CDR3 is TGTGCCAGCAGTTTAAGGTCTAGCGGGAGGGAGACCCAGTACTTC.

This clonotype was seen only a few times. The V and J genes are TRBV12-3 or TRBV12-4 and TRBJ1-2; unclear D gene. V dropped 4 bases and J dropped 4 bases, with 10 bases sitting between them. The CDR3 spans 13 residues. CDR3 region: CASSSGFGYGYTF. The CDR3 coding sequence is TGTGCCAGCAGTTCGGGGTTTGGCTATGGCTACACCTTC.

V usage is TRBV5-1 and J usage is TRBJ1-1; 9 bases are a match to TRBD1. Germline CDR1 is SGHRS and CDR2 is YFSETQ. The junction had 8 bases not matched to a gene; V was cut back by 4 bases and J by 1 base. The CDR3 runs 16 residues. The CDR3 spells CASSNDRGTSNTEAFF. As DNA, the CDR3 is TGCGCCAGCAGCAATGACAGGGGGACCTCGAACACTGAAGCTTTCTTT.

The chain couples TRBV12-3 or TRBV12-4 to TRBJ2-7; D is unresolved. V dropped 5 bases and J dropped 1 base, with 9 bases sitting between them. The CDR3 has 13 residues. CDR3 in DNA: TGTGCCAGCAGTGTAATCTCGTCCTACGAGCAGTACTTC. Residues: CASSVISSYEQYF.

This clonotype was detected only a few times. The chain combines TRBV10-3 with TRBJ2-5, with 13 bases aligning to TRBD2. Per the germline V gene, CDR1 is ENHRY and CDR2 is SYGVKD. This CDR3 is built from 18 residues. V was clipped by 2 bases and J by 2 bases; unmatched bases: 8. The CDR3 nucleotides are TGTGCCATCAGTGAGCCCGGACTAGCGGGAGTAGGTCAAGAGACCCAGTACTTC. Protein sequence: CAISEPGLAGVGQETQYF.

The CDR3 spells CASSLGSGGDTSTDTQYF. The CDR3 DNA follows: TGTGCCAGCAGTTTAGGTTCTGGCGGAGACACTAGCACAGATACGCAGTATTTT. V and J are TRBV28 and TRBJ2-3; D is uncertain. The CDR3 sequence is 18 residues long. Trimming pared 2 bases from V and 0 bases from J, leaving 18 bases between. Germline lookup yields CDR1 MDHEN and CDR2 SYDVKM.

This clonotype was counted between two and nine times. The V gene is TRBV7-2, the J gene TRBJ2-5; maybe TRBD1 (5 bases). Trimming left V 5 bases short and J 2 bases short, with 24 bases between. Germline loops: CDR1 SGHTA, CDR2 FQGNSA. The CDR3 spans 18 residues. This CDR3 reads CASSLTGDRIRSQETQYF. In nucleotides, the CDR3 is TGTGCCAGCAGCCTCACCGGAGACAGAATACGGTCTCAAGAGACCCAGTACTTC.

The chain carries TRBV6-5 and TRBJ1-1; D gene ambiguous. CDR1 and CDR2 (germline): MNHEY, SVGAGI. This CDR3 is built from 15 residues. Trimming left V 0 bases short and J 3 bases short, with 11 bases between. CDR3 sequence reads: CASSYSGVAYTEAFF. The CDR3, as DNA: TGTGCCAGCAGTTACTCTGGGGTAGCTTACACTGAAGCTTTCTTT.

CDR3 amino acids: CASSGALGGAINEQFF. The CDR3 bases are TGTGCCAGCAGTGGGGCTTTAGGCGGTGCTATCAATGAGCAGTTCTTC. The chain carries TRBV2 and TRBJ2-1; D remains ambiguous. CDR3 size: 16 residues. The V and J ends lost 4 bases and 6 bases respectively, with 19 bases between them. Germline CDR1 is SNHLY and CDR2 is FYNNEI. Full variable domain (missing parts from reference TRBV2 and TRBJ2-1): EPEVTQTPSHQVTQMGQEVILRCVPISNHLYFYWYRQILGQKVEFLVSFYNNEISEKSEIFDDQFSVERPDGSNFTLKIRSTKLEDSAMYFCASSGALGGAINEQFFGPGTRLTVL.

The rearrangement links TRBV5-1 to TRBJ2-7; TRBD2 aligns across 10 bases. J gave up 5 bases and V 1 base, and 15 bases lay outside the gene matches. The CDR3 contains 18 residues. CDR1 is SGHRS and CDR2 is YFSETQ in the germline V gene. CDR3: CASSLLQREGPRLDEQYF. Written as DNA, the CDR3 is TGCGCCAGCAGCTTGCTCCAGCGGGAGGGCCCGAGGTTAGACGAGCAGTACTTC. Looking up the rest from reference TRBV5-1 and TRBJ2-7 gives the full variable domain: KAGVTQTPRYLIKTRGQQVTLSCSPISGHRSVSWYQQTPGQGLQFLFEYFSETQRNKGNFPGRFSGRQFSNSRSEMNVSTLELGDSALYLCASSLLQREGPRLDEQYFGPGTRLTVT.

The chain joins TRBV30 to TRBJ2-5, with TRBD1 identical over 7 bases. Germline trimming cut 0 bases from V and 1 base from J; bases unmatched to any gene: 5. Germline V gene lookup returns CDR1 GTSNPN and CDR2 SVGIG (reference sequence). CDR3 length: 15 amino acids. The CDR3 spells CAWSVGGVPQETQYF. CDR3 DNA sequence: TGTGCCTGGAGTGTAGGGGGCGTCCCCCAAGAGACCCAGTACTTC.

The CDR3 DNA sequence: TGTGCCAGCAGTGAATTAGGACAGATACGATACAATGAGCAGTTCTTC. This encodes CASSELGQIRYNEQFF. The chain employs TRBV25-1 and TRBJ2-1; weak D call: TRBD1 (6 bases). V was clipped by 1 base and J by 4 bases, with 14 bases between them. Germline CDR1 and CDR2: MGHDK and SYGVNS. The CDR3 is made up of 16 amino acids. The complete variable domain, with remaining parts taken from reference TRBV25-1 and TRBJ2-1, reads EADIYQTPRYLVIGTGKKITLECSQTMGHDKMYWYQQDPGMELHLIHYSYGVNSTEKGDLSSESTVSRIRTEHFPLTLESARPSHTSQYLCASSELGQIRYNEQFFGPGTRLTVL.

This clonotype was seen a few times. The chain combines TRBV7-3 with TRBJ2-1, with 8 nucleotides matching TRBD2. The V and J ends lost 6 bases and 4 bases, in that order; junction bases with no gene match: 8. Per the germline V gene, CDR1 is SGHTA and CDR2 is FQGTGA. CDR3 size: 15 residues. CDR3 in amino acids: CASRRSGSGYNEQFF. Written as DNA, the CDR3 is TGTGCCAGCAGACGCAGCGGGAGCGGGTACAATGAGCAGTTCTTC. The entire variable domain, with the rest obtained from reference TRBV7-3 and TRBJ2-1, is as follows: GAGVSQTPSNKVTEKGKYVELRCDPISGHTALYWYRQSLGQGPEFLIYFQGTGAADDSGLPNDRFFAVRPEGSVSTLKIQRTERGDSAVYLCASRRSGSGYNEQFFGPGTRLTVL.

The chain recombines TRBV7-9 with TRBJ2-7; 8 bases fit TRBD1. Trimming removed 3 bases from V and 0 bases from J; junction bases left unmatched: 4. The germline gives CDR1 SEHNR, CDR2 FQNEAQ (reference sequence). The CDR3 spans 15 residues. CDR3 DNA: TGTGCCAGCAGCTTCCCGGGACAGGACTCCTACGAGCAGTACTTC. Translation: CASSFPGQDSYEQYF.

The chain links TRBV2 to TRBJ2-7; 9 bases are a match to TRBD1. V lost 4 bases to trimming and J lost 3 bases; unmatched junction nucleotides: 7. The CDR3 runs 15 residues. From germline, CDR1 is SNHLY and CDR2 FYNNEI. The chain's CDR3 is CASSVDRGQGYEQYF. CDR3 in DNA: TGTGCCAGCAGTGTGGACAGGGGTCAGGGCTACGAGCAGTACTTC.

This chain's CDR3 is CASSGTEYEQYF. The CDR3 nucleotides are TGTGCCAGCAGCGGGACCGAGTACGAGCAGTACTTC. The V and J genes are TRBV9 and TRBJ2-7, with D unresolved. In germline, CDR1 is SGDLS, CDR2 YYNGEE. The CDR3 contains 12 residues. Between the trimmed V and J ends, which lost 3 bases and 4 bases, there was a span of 8 bases.